A single sample is the source of the 31 T cell receptor beta chains below, sequenced in a study of blood T cells in healthy people across ages. The authors ran a second PCR of about 6 to 12 cycles using a sample-barcoded 5' primer and a J-beta primer mix. Each CDR3 protein is one row after TCRdb ran MiXCR on the 5' RACE reads. This sample has roughly 1.9 million distinct CDR3 sequences, with about 39% found just once. Sequenced: blood. The origin of the receptors is a human donor in good health.

This clonotype has just a few counts. The rearrangement joins TRBV7-9 to TRBJ1-2; D gene ambiguous. Trimming left V 6 bases short and J 7 bases short, with 12 bases between. Germline CDR1 SEHNR, CDR2 FQNEAQ (reference sequence). The CDR3 totals 12 residues. The CDR3 sequence is CASSPDISGYTF. The CDR3 region has the DNA TGTGCCAGCAGTCCAGACATCTCTGGCTACACCTTC.

Here the CDR3 reads CASSSFRGSYDEQYF. CDR3 DNA sequence: TGTGCCAGCAGTTCGTTCAGGGGGTCCTACGACGAGCAGTACTTC. V and J are TRBV27 and TRBJ2-4; TRBD1 matches at 7 bases. The closer fit of TRBJ2-7 to the DNA end suggests the J call may be wrong. The V gene's germline CDR1 is MNHEY and CDR2 SMNVEV (reference sequence). The CDR3 contains 15 residues.

The V call is TRBV3-1, the J call TRBJ1-1; D is unclear. CDR1 is LGHDT, CDR2 YNNKEL, per germline (reference sequence). The germline V and J ends were trimmed by 1 base and 0 bases, with 6 bases remaining between them. The CDR3 consists of 14 residues. CDR3 loop: CASSQASMNTEAFF. CDR3 sequence (DNA): TGTGCCAGCAGCCAAGCTTCGATGAACACTGAAGCTTTCTTT.

This clonotype showed up just a few times. This chain connects TRBV7-9 to TRBJ1-4; D is undetermined. There are 12 residues in the CDR3. The V end lost 7 bases, the J end lost 6 bases, and 9 bases lay between the germline ends. CDR1 and CDR2 (germline): SEHNR, FQNEAQ (reference sequence). The CDR3 nucleotides read TGTGCCAGCAAAGATAGGGATGAAAAACTGTTTTTT. Encoded protein: CASKDRDEKLFF.

This clonotype was seen a few times. CDR3 in amino acids: CASSLLVAYNEQFF. The DNA for the CDR3 is TGTGCCAGCAGCTTATTAGTAGCTTACAATGAGCAGTTCTTC. The rearrangement uses TRBV7-9 and TRBJ2-1; D unresolved. V was cut by 2 bases and J by 4 bases, with 9 bases left in between. The CDR3 covers 14 residues. Germline V gives CDR1 SEHNR, CDR2 FQNEAQ (reference sequence).

The chain combines TRBV6-1 with TRBJ1-2; TRBD1 matches 9 bases. Trimming took 7 bases from V and 6 from J; bases not matched to a gene: 6. This CDR3 is 13 amino acids long. Germline CDR1 reads MNHNS; CDR2 reads SASEGT. CDR3 DNA: TGTGCCAGCACCCGGGACAGGGTCCATGGCTACACCTTC. It translates to CASTRDRVHGYTF.

The rearrangement joins TRBV5-1 to TRBJ1-1; the D gene is possibly TRBD1 (5 bases). Germline V gene data show CDR1 as SGHRS and CDR2 as YFSETQ. The CDR3 sequence is 12 residues long. Trimming stripped 0 bases from V and 10 bases from J, with 10 bases between. CDR3: CASSLAQGSAFF. CDR3 nucleotide sequence: TGCGCCAGCAGCTTGGCGCAGGGTTCAGCTTTCTTT.

This chain joins TRBV20-1 and TRBJ2-4; no clear D gene. CDR1 DFQATT and CDR2 SNEGSKA come from the germline V gene (reference sequence). Trimming stripped 5 bases from V and 3 bases from J, with 20 bases between. This CDR3 spans 16 amino acids. CDR3 in DNA: TGCAGTGCTCCGGTCGGCTGGCGGAGTGGCAAAAACATTCAGTACTTC. Residues: CSAPVGWRSGKNIQYF.

This sequence joins TRBV3-1 and TRBJ2-7, with D uncertain. Matching the DNA end better, TRBJ2-5 makes the J call doubtful. The CDR3 runs to 14 residues. Germline CDR1 and CDR2: LGHDT and YNNKEL (reference sequence). The CDR3: CASSQGRSGETQYF. In nucleotides, the CDR3 is TGTGCCAGCAGCCAAGGCAGGTCGGGAGAGACCCAGTACTTC.

The chain couples TRBV6-2 or TRBV6-3 to TRBJ2-4, with 15 bases identical to TRBD2. TRBJ2-5 explains the end of the DNA better; the J call may be wrong. Germline values: CDR1 MNHEY, CDR2 SVGEGT. The CDR3 loop spans 17 amino acids. The CDR3 nucleotides read TGTGCCAGCAACCAGGGACTAGCGGGGGGAGAACAAGAGACCCAGTACTTC. Protein sequence: CASNQGLAGGEQETQYF.

CDR3 in amino acids: CASSVFPGELFF. CDR3 DNA sequence: TGTGCCAGCAGCGTCTTCCCCGGGGAGCTGTTTTTT. The chain joins TRBV5-4 to TRBJ2-2; D ambiguous. CDR1 and CDR2 from the germline V gene are SGHNT and YYREEE (reference sequence). There are 12 residues in the CDR3. V lost 4 bases to trimming and J lost 6 bases, with 7 bases between them.

This clonotype showed up just once. The rearrangement links TRBV20-1 to TRBJ2-7; D gene ambiguous. Germline values: CDR1 DFQATT, CDR2 SNEGSKA (reference sequence). Trimming shortened V by 2 bases and J by 3 bases, and 11 bases separated the two germline ends. The CDR3 is 13 residues long. CDR3 region: CSARRTLCYEQYF. CDR3 in DNA: TGCAGTGCTAGACGAACACTATGCTACGAGCAGTACTTC.

There are a few counts of this clonotype. The junction does not match germline at one end; this may be a read error. The rearrangement joins TRBV4-3 to TRBJ2-3, with D tentatively TRBD2 (5 bases). CDR3 length: 15 residues. Germline CDR1 LGHNA, CDR2 YSLEER. CDR3 residues: CASSQVSGGTDTQYF. The CDR3 coding sequence is TGTGCCAGCAGCCAAGTTTCCGGGGGCACAGATACGCAGTATTTT.

The J gene is TRBJ2-4, the V gene TRBV6-2 or TRBV6-3, with D possibly being TRBD2 (5 bases). The ends were cut back, 1 base at V and 13 bases at J, with 8 bases in the middle. The CDR3 is made up of 11 amino acids. The germline V gene has CDR1 MNHEY and CDR2 SVGEGT. This CDR3 is CASSYFWEQYF. The CDR3 nucleotides read TGTGCCAGCAGTTACTTCTGGGAGCAGTACTTC.

This chain uses TRBV7-7 with TRBJ2-5, with 9 bases fitting TRBD2. This CDR3 region has 15 residues. V lost 7 bases and J lost 2; bases outside the gene matches: 8. Germline V gene sequence: CDR1 SSHAT, CDR2 FNYEAQ (reference sequence). DNA of the CDR3: TGTGCCAGCAAGATGGGAACTAGCGGGCAAGAGACCCAGTACTTC. This codes for CASKMGTSGQETQYF.

This chain joins TRBV4-3 and TRBJ2-1; perhaps TRBD1 as D (6 bases). V was shortened by 3 bases and J by 7 bases, with 22 bases between the two germline ends. Germline values: CDR1 LGHNA, CDR2 YSLEER. The CDR3 length is 17 residues. CDR3 coding DNA: TGCGCCAGCAGCCAGCCGAACCGGGACACCACGAGGAATGAGCAGTTCTTC. Protein product: CASSQPNRDTTRNEQFF.

This clonotype has ten or more counts. The chain combines TRBV20-1 with TRBJ1-4, with D possibly being TRBD1 (5 bases). CDR3 size: 14 residues. Germline assignment: CDR1 DFQATT and CDR2 SNEGSKA (reference sequence). Trimming stripped 3 bases from V and 11 bases from J, with 19 bases between. CDR3 nucleotides: TGCAGTGCTAGTCCCACGTCTGGCAGGGACAAACTGTTTTTT. Its protein product is CSASPTSGRDKLFF.

This clonotype has a handful of counts. This chain joins TRBV10-3 and TRBJ1-1; no clear D gene. CDR1 and CDR2 from the germline V gene are ENHRY and SYGVKD. The CDR3 is 15 residues long. V dropped 3 bases and J dropped 5 bases, with 16 bases sitting between them. CDR3 DNA sequence: TGTGCCATCAGTGATCCGGCCCTACTGGGGACTGAAGCTTTCTTT. Protein product: CAISDPALLGTEAFF.

This clonotype has just one count. The V and J genes are TRBV5-4 and TRBJ2-7; 8 bases map to TRBD1. Trimming removed 6 bases from V and 6 bases from J; junction bases left unmatched: 11. The CDR3 runs to 14 residues. Germline lookup yields CDR1 SGHNT and CDR2 YYREEE (reference sequence). CDR3 amino acids: CASNLDRGGSEQYF. In nucleotides, the CDR3 is TGTGCCAGCAACCTAGACAGGGGTGGGAGCGAGCAGTACTTC.

The chain joins TRBV12-5 to TRBJ1-1, with D hard to call. Germline V CDR1 and CDR2: LGHNT, FRNRAP. This CDR3 comprises 16 residues. V shed 0 bases and J shed 0 bases, with 11 bases lying between them. In nucleotides, the CDR3 is TGTGCTAGTGGTTTGGTACTCCCACGCGTGAACACTGAAGCTTTCTTT. Its translation: CASGLVLPRVNTEAFF. Complete variable domain (other parts from reference TRBV12-5 and TRBJ1-1): DARVTQTPRHKVTEMGQEVTMRCQPILGHNTVFWYRQTMMQGLELLAYFRNRAPLDDSGMPKDRFSAEMPDATLATLKIQPSEPRDSAVYFCASGLVLPRVNTEAFFGQGTRLTVV.

The chain uses TRBV5-1 and TRBJ2-7, with D tentatively TRBD2 (5 bases). Germline V gives CDR1 SGHRS, CDR2 YFSETQ. Trimming pared 0 bases from V and 0 bases from J, leaving 19 bases between. The CDR3 totals 18 residues. The CDR3 nucleotides read TGCGCCAGCAGCTTGGCCCCATACGAGAGGGTTGGCTCCTACGAGCAGTACTTC. It encodes CASSLAPYERVGSYEQYF.

This chain uses TRBV20-1 with TRBJ2-7; 8 bases are a match to TRBD1. V was pared by 0 bases and J by 2 bases, with 9 bases of the junction left unmatched. CDR3 length: 16 amino acids. Germline CDR1 DFQATT, CDR2 SNEGSKA (reference sequence). Here the CDR3 reads CSARDIGTGSPYEQYF. The CDR3 nucleotides read TGCAGTGCTAGAGATATCGGGACAGGTAGTCCCTACGAGCAGTACTTC.

J is TRBJ2-6 and V is TRBV5-1; D assignment may be TRBD1 or TRBD2 (5 bases each). The CDR3 extends over 19 amino acids. V was shortened by 4 bases and J by 0 bases, with 20 bases between the two germline ends. Germline V gene data show CDR1 as SGHRS and CDR2 as YFSETQ. This CDR3 reads CASSIGGTAKPSGANVLTF. CDR3 DNA: TGCGCCAGCAGCATTGGTGGGACGGCTAAGCCCTCTGGGGCCAACGTCCTGACTTTC.

This sequence joins TRBV9 and TRBJ2-3; the match to TRBD2 covers 9 bases. Germline V gene lookup returns CDR1 SGDLS and CDR2 YYNGEE. The CDR3 runs 16 residues. The ends lost 4 bases at V and 7 bases at J; junction bases unmatched: 13. This chain's CDR3 is CASSTGLGTSRNTQYF. CDR3 bases: TGTGCCAGCAGCACTGGGCTTGGGACTAGCAGAAATACGCAGTATTTT.

The rearrangement joins TRBV7-2 to TRBJ1-2; TRBD1 might be the D (6 bases). The CDR3 contains 15 residues. The germline V and J ends were trimmed by 5 bases and 6 bases, with 19 bases remaining between them. Looked up from germline, CDR1 is SGHTA and CDR2 is FQGNSA. The CDR3 DNA follows: TGTGCCAGCAGCCCCCAGGCTGGGGGCCCACATGGCTACACCTTC. It translates to CASSPQAGGPHGYTF.

The chain carries TRBV10-3 and TRBJ1-2; 7 nucleotides align to TRBD1. V dropped 10 bases and J dropped 6; count of bases not matched to a gene: 11. Germline V gene data show CDR1 as ENHRY and CDR2 as SYGVKD. The CDR3 extends over 13 amino acids. CDR3 amino acids: CATGDSTYDGYTF. As DNA, the CDR3 is TGTGCCACCGGGGACAGTACCTATGATGGCTACACCTTC.

The chain links TRBV5-1 to TRBJ1-1, with a tentative D call TRBD1 (5 bases). Germline values: CDR1 SGHRS, CDR2 YFSETQ. Trimming stripped 0 bases from V and 1 base from J, with 10 bases between. The CDR3 has 15 amino acids. The CDR3 bases are TGCGCCAGCAGCTTGGGGGTCAGGGAGAACACTGAAGCTTTCTTT. Protein product: CASSLGVRENTEAFF.

This clonotype turned up a few times. The chain combines TRBV20-1 with TRBJ2-2; D gene ambiguous. This CDR3 has 14 amino acids. Germline-derived CDR1 and CDR2 are DFQATT and SNEGSKA (reference sequence). Trimming pared 5 bases from V and 0 bases from J, leaving 10 bases between. The DNA of the CDR3 is TGCAGTGCTCCGGACCTAGCGAACACCGGGGAGCTGTTTTTT. Amino acid sequence: CSAPDLANTGELFF.

The rearrangement uses TRBV27 and TRBJ2-7; the match to TRBD2 covers 8 bases. The ends lost 7 bases at V and 3 bases at J; junction bases unmatched: 5. The CDR3 totals 13 residues. Germline V gene data show CDR1 as MNHEY and CDR2 as SMNVEV (reference sequence). CDR3 in amino acids: CASTFGGGYEQYF. In DNA, the CDR3 is TGTGCCAGCACCTTCGGGGGGGGCTACGAGCAGTACTTC.

The DNA of the CDR3 is TGTGCCAGCAGCCCCAGGGTAGGGTTTATCAATGAGCAGTTCTTC. It is translated as CASSPRVGFINEQFF. The V gene is TRBV7-2, the J gene TRBJ2-1, with a weak D call TRBD1 (5 bases). The germline V gene has CDR1 SGHTA and CDR2 FQGNSA. The V end was cut by 5 bases, the J end by 6 bases, with 17 bases between. The CDR3 spans 15 residues.

V usage is TRBV6-2 or TRBV6-3 and J usage is TRBJ2-2; D call uncertain. In germline, CDR1 is MNHEY, CDR2 SVGEGT. This CDR3 region has 10 residues. V lost 8 bases and J 7 bases, leaving 5 bases between the germline ends. CDR3 sequence reads: CASFDGELFF. The CDR3, as DNA: TGTGCCAGCTTCGACGGGGAGCTGTTTTTT.